A single TCR beta chain is shown here with its context. Seattle's enrolled individuals joined amid active infection and were then monitored longitudinally. The sample is drawn from a study of blood T cell repertoires in COVID-19. Study context: Acute and convalescent COVID-19 specimens originated in the United States, Italy and Spain.

Germline lookup yields CDR1 SGDLS and CDR2 YYNGEE. The CDR3 totals 13 residues. V was pared by 6 bases and J by 7 bases, with 6 bases of the junction left unmatched. Using immunoSEQ multiplex PCR, the repertoire was profiled, and TCRdb retains in-frame clones only, with some absent. The table shows some 220,000 clones, with 85% occurring only once. Material for sequencing was peripheral blood. This receptor was taken from a man in his fifties with COVID-19, enrolled during active disease. V gene TRBV9 combines with J gene TRBJ1-1; the match to TRBD1 covers 10 bases. CDR3 protein: CASTQWDRGEAFF. The DNA of the CDR3 is TGTGCCAGCACCCAGTGGGACAGGGGTGAAGCTTTCTTT. The full variable domain, in which reference TRBV9 and TRBJ1-1 provide the parts outside the CDR3, is DSGVTQTPKHLITATGQRVTLRCSPRSGDLSVYWYQQSLDQGLQFLIQYYNGEERAKGNILERFSAQQFPDLHSELNLSSLELGDSALYFCASTQWDRGEAFFGQGTRLTVV.